A single sample gave rise to the 31 T cell receptor beta chains below, sequenced in a study of blood T cell repertoires in COVID-19. Generated by immunoSEQ multiplex PCR, the TCRdb table keeps only in-frame clones and is missing some. The table shows 300,000 to 400,000 clones, with 88% occurring only once. The sequencing sample was made of peripheral blood. These receptors all come from a woman in her 70s with COVID-19, enrolled during active disease.

This clone has just a few counts. CDR3 in amino acids: CASSFLPGTANGYTF. DNA for the CDR3: TGTGCCAGCAGTTTCCTCCCAGGGACAGCCAATGGCTACACCTTC. The chain has TRBV27 and TRBJ1-2, with 7 bases matching TRBD1. The CDR3 consists of 15 residues. Per germline, CDR1 MNHEY and CDR2 SMNVEV (reference sequence). The V gene end was trimmed by 3 bases and the J gene end by 6 bases; junction bases not matched to a gene: 10.

The genes are TRBV11-2 and TRBJ2-5; 10 bases line up with TRBD2. The germline V gene has CDR1 SGHAT and CDR2 FQNNGV. With 5 bases clipped from V and 2 bases from J, the junction kept 5 bases outside the gene matches. CDR3 length: 15 residues. The CDR3 reads CASSPGLAEQETQYF. The CDR3 DNA follows: TGTGCCAGCAGCCCCGGACTAGCGGAGCAAGAGACCCAGTACTTC.

Points on this clone: This specimen includes other DNA sequences encoding the same CDR3. This CDR3 reads CASSLQGNTEAFF. The DNA for the CDR3 is TGTGCCAGCAGTTTACAGGGAAACACTGAAGCTTTCTTT. The chain employs TRBV5-5 and TRBJ1-1, with D perhaps TRBD1 (6 bases). Between the trimmed V and J ends, which lost 5 bases and 2 bases, there was a span of 10 bases. The germline V gene encodes CDR1 SGHKS and CDR2 YYEKEE (reference sequence). The CDR3 runs 13 residues.

This clone was seen just once. J is TRBJ1-2 and V is TRBV7-9; 7 bases align to TRBD1. The germline V gene encodes CDR1 SEHNR and CDR2 FQNEAQ (reference sequence). The CDR3 runs to 13 residues. J was trimmed by 7 bases and V by 5 bases; bases with no gene match: 7. The CDR3 here is CASSPSTGSGYTF. For the CDR3, the DNA is TGTGCCAGCAGCCCATCGACAGGGAGTGGCTACACCTTC. The variable domain in full, completed from reference TRBV7-9 and TRBJ1-2, reads DTGVSQNPRHKITKRGQNVTFRCDPISEHNRLYWYRQTLGQGPEFLTYFQNEAQLEKSRLLSDRFSAERPKGSFSTLEIQRTEQGDSAMYLCASSPSTGSGYTFGSGTRLTVV.

The chain links TRBV24-1 to TRBJ2-7; 8 bases are a match to TRBD1. The CDR3 is made up of 15 amino acids. Germline values: CDR1 KGHDR, CDR2 SFDVKD. V shed 4 bases, J shed 5 bases, and the junction held 9 bases outside the gene matches. The CDR3 spells CATSDPRGPGDEQYF. The CDR3 coding sequence is TGTGCCACCAGTGACCCCAGGGGGCCTGGCGACGAGCAGTACTTC.

CDR3 DNA sequence: TGTGCCAGTGCTAACTGGGGACAACTGCGGGAGCTGTTTTTT. Translated, it gives CASANWGQLRELFF. The rearrangement links TRBV19 to TRBJ2-2, with a possible D match to TRBD1 (6 bases). Looked up from germline, CDR1 is LNHDA and CDR2 is SQIVND (reference sequence). The V end was cut by 8 bases, the J end by 9 bases, with 19 bases between. This CDR3 spans 14 amino acids.

The CDR3 region is CASSFGQGSSSYNEQFF. CDR3 nucleotide sequence: TGTGCCAGCAGCTTTGGGCAGGGGTCAAGCTCCTACAATGAGCAGTTCTTC. This sequence joins TRBV7-9 and TRBJ2-1; D is possibly TRBD1 (6 bases). Trimming left V 3 bases short and J 0 bases short, with 15 bases between. The CDR3 totals 17 residues. Germline loops: CDR1 SEHNR, CDR2 FQNEAQ (reference sequence). Full variable domain (outside the CDR3, taken from reference TRBV7-9 and TRBJ2-1): DTGVSQNPRHKITKRGQNVTFRCDPISEHNRLYWYRQTLGQGPEFLTYFQNEAQLEKSRLLSDRFSAERPKGSFSTLEIQRTEQGDSAMYLCASSFGQGSSSYNEQFFGPGTRLTVL.

About this clone: The sample contains more than one DNA sequence encoding this CDR3. The chain has TRBV13 and TRBJ1-1, with D hard to call. Germline lookup yields CDR1 PRHDT and CDR2 FYEKMQ (reference sequence). The CDR3 is 12 amino acids. Trimming left V 5 bases short and J 1 base short, with 5 bases between. The CDR3 reads CASSRGNTEAFF. The CDR3 DNA is TGTGCCAGCAGCCGCGGGAACACTGAAGCTTTCTTT.

This chain links TRBV13 with TRBJ1-1; D may be TRBD1 (5 bases). V lost 0 bases to trimming and J lost 4 bases, with 12 bases between them. The CDR3 length is 15 residues. Germline lookup yields CDR1 PRHDT and CDR2 FYEKMQ (reference sequence). The CDR3 region is CASSLGGGETTEAFF. Here the CDR3 DNA reads TGTGCCAGCAGCTTAGGCGGGGGGGAGACCACTGAAGCTTTCTTT.

The gene calls are TRBV7-2 and TRBJ1-2; D is perhaps TRBD1 (6 bases). CDR1 SGHTA and CDR2 FQGNSA come from the germline V gene. This CDR3 has 16 residues. With 3 bases removed from V and 5 bases from J, the gap between germline ends came to 19 bases. For the CDR3, the DNA is TGTGCCAGCAGCTTTTGGGGACAAGCGGGGGGTTATGGCTACACCTTC. This translates into CASSFWGQAGGYGYTF.

This sequence joins TRBV7-9 and TRBJ1-1; 7 nucleotides match TRBD1. Germline lookup yields CDR1 SEHNR and CDR2 FQNEAQ (reference sequence). CDR3 length: 14 amino acids. Trimming cost V 4 bases and J 10 bases; bases outside gene matches: 12. The CDR3 DNA reads as TGTGCCAGCAGCTCCGCCCGGGACAGCTTATTAGCTTTCTTT. This sequence encodes CASSSARDSLLAFF.

This chain joins TRBV11-2 and TRBJ2-5; D is uncertain. V lost 5 bases, J lost 1 base, and 17 bases lay in between. Per germline, CDR1 SGHAT and CDR2 FQNNGV. The CDR3 contains 16 residues. CDR3 in amino acids: CASSQRSRPLQETQYF. CDR3 nucleotides: TGTGCCAGCAGCCAACGGAGCCGACCCCTCCAAGAGACCCAGTACTTC.

The count of this clone is one. The rearrangement links TRBV27 to TRBJ2-3; D remains ambiguous. The germline gives CDR1 MNHEY, CDR2 SMNVEV (reference sequence). The CDR3 is 14 amino acids. Trimming shortened V by 1 base and J by 3 bases, and 8 bases separated the two germline ends. The CDR3 region has the DNA TGTGCCAGCAGTTTATACGATGAGACAGATACGCAGTATTTT. It specifies CASSLYDETDTQYF.

The DNA of the CDR3 is TGTGCCACCACCGCCCCCGGACAGGGATGGGCAACCTACGAGCAGTACTTC. It translates to CATTAPGQGWATYEQYF. This chain joins TRBV19 and TRBJ2-7, with TRBD1 identical over 8 bases. The germline V gene encodes CDR1 LNHDA and CDR2 SQIVND (reference sequence). The CDR3 is made up of 17 amino acids. V lost 10 bases, J lost 2 bases, and 19 bases stayed unmatched.

This clone has only a few counts. The J gene is TRBJ2-7, the V gene TRBV28; no clear D gene. The CDR3 is 12 residues long. Germline-derived CDR1 and CDR2 are MDHEN and SYDVKM. The V gene lost 2 bases and the J gene lost 3 bases, with 5 bases spanning the gap. CDR3 sequence: CASSLLFYEQYF. CDR3 DNA sequence: TGTGCCAGCAGTTTACTCTTCTACGAGCAGTACTTC.

The chain combines TRBV24-1 with TRBJ2-5; tentatively, D is TRBD2 (5 bases). The CDR3 runs 14 residues. With 6 bases removed from V and 4 bases from J, the gap between germline ends came to 14 bases. Germline V lookup: CDR1 KGHDR, CDR2 SFDVKD. CDR3 nucleotide sequence: TGTGCCACCAGTCGGGGAAGTGCGGGAGAGACCCAGTACTTC. Translation: CATSRGSAGETQYF.

V usage is TRBV19 and J usage is TRBJ1-3; D remains ambiguous. V was shortened by 7 bases and J by 0 bases, with 13 bases between the two germline ends. This CDR3 comprises 15 residues. Looked up from germline, CDR1 is LNHDA and CDR2 is SQIVND (reference sequence). CDR3 DNA: TGTGCCAGTAAGAGGCAAAGATACTCTGGAAACACCATATATTTT. This gives the protein CASKRQRYSGNTIYF. The full variable domain, with the rest looked up from reference TRBV19 and TRBJ1-3, is DGGITQSPKYLFRKEGQNVTLSCEQNLNHDAMYWYRQDPGQGLRLIYYSQIVNDFQKGDIAEGYSVSREKKESFPLTVTSAQKNPTAFYLCASKRQRYSGNTIYFGEGSWLTVV.

This clone was picked up one time. The chain employs TRBV4-1 and TRBJ2-5, with TRBD2 matching 8 bases. This CDR3 has 17 residues. CDR1 MGHRA and CDR2 YSYEKL come from the germline V gene. V shed 0 bases, J shed 5 bases, and the junction held 11 bases outside the gene matches. CDR3 region: CASSQEVGRGGRETQYF. The CDR3 nucleotides are TGCGCCAGCAGCCAAGAAGTAGGACGGGGGGGCCGTGAGACCCAGTACTTC.

The chain has TRBV28 and TRBJ1-1; 7 bases are shared with TRBD1. The V gene's germline CDR1 is MDHEN and CDR2 SYDVKM. This CDR3 region has 12 residues. The V and J ends lost 8 bases and 3 bases, in that order; junction bases with no gene match: 3. The CDR3: CASGTGDTEAFF. In nucleotides, the CDR3 is TGTGCCAGCGGTACAGGGGACACTGAAGCTTTCTTT. Using reference TRBV28 and TRBJ1-1 for the parts outside the CDR3, the full variable domain is DVKVTQSSRYLVKRTGEKVFLECVQDMDHENMFWYRQDPGLGLRLIYFSYDVKMKEKGDIPEGYSVSREKKERFSLILESASTNQTSMYLCASGTGDTEAFFGQGTRLTVV.

V gene TRBV6-5 combines with J gene TRBJ1-6; 9 bases agree with TRBD1. This CDR3 is 14 amino acids long. Germline V gene sequence: CDR1 MNHEY, CDR2 SVGAGI. The J segment lost 6 bases and the V segment lost 4 bases, leaving 1 base of the junction unmatched. The CDR3 DNA is TGTGCCAGCAGTTGGGACAGGGCTAATTCACCCCTCCACTTT. Its translation is CASSWDRANSPLHF.

V and J are TRBV6-6 and TRBJ1-5; D is uncertain. The V gene lost 0 bases and the J gene lost 2 bases, with 8 bases spanning the gap. This CDR3 spans 15 amino acids. Looked up from germline, CDR1 is MNHNY and CDR2 is SVGAGI (reference sequence). CDR3 sequence: CASSYSEGGNQPQHF. CDR3 DNA: TGTGCCAGCAGTTACTCAGAGGGCGGCAATCAGCCCCAGCATTTT.

V usage is TRBV5-6 and J usage is TRBJ1-2; 8 positions match TRBD1. V shed 7 bases and J 4 bases; nucleotides not matched to a gene: 12. CDR3 length: 15 amino acids. Germline CDR1 SGHDT, CDR2 YYEEEE. CDR3 nucleotide sequence: TGTGCCAGCCTCCGTCGGACAGGGCTCACCTATGGCTACACCTTC. Translation gives CASLRRTGLTYGYTF.

The chain employs TRBV2 and TRBJ1-6; no firm D call. The CDR3 covers 13 residues. Germline CDR1 and CDR2: SNHLY and FYNNEI. Trimming removed 8 bases from V and 10 bases from J, with 15 bases in between. Written as DNA, the CDR3 is TGTGCCAGCCAAGGAGGGAACAGATCACCCCTCCACTTT. Translated, it gives CASQGGNRSPLHF.

This clone was picked up one time. The V gene is TRBV28, the J gene TRBJ2-7, with 9 bases identical to TRBD2. Per germline, CDR1 MDHEN and CDR2 SYDVKM. The J segment lost 0 bases and the V segment lost 5 bases, leaving 8 bases of the junction unmatched. The CDR3 is 16 residues long. The DNA of the CDR3 is TGTGCCAGCAGTCAAGCGGGGGGCAGGAGCTCCTACGAGCAGTACTTC. It codes for CASSQAGGRSSYEQYF.

The rearrangement joins TRBV27 to TRBJ1-2, with 7 bases aligning to TRBD1. The V gene's germline CDR1 is MNHEY and CDR2 SMNVEV (reference sequence). CDR3 size: 13 residues. After removal of 5 bases from V and 2 bases from J, the junction contained 2 bases not matched to a gene. CDR3: CASSPGQNYGYTF. CDR3 sequence (DNA): TGTGCCAGCAGTCCGGGACAGAACTATGGCTACACCTTC.

This clone has just a few counts. The V gene is TRBV7-9, the J gene TRBJ2-4, with TRBD1 matching 7 bases. V trimming: 3 bases; J trimming: 1 base; junction bases outside the gene matches: 0. Germline loops: CDR1 SEHNR, CDR2 FQNEAQ (reference sequence). CDR3 size: 14 residues. The chain's CDR3 is CASSLDRAKNIQYF. The DNA of the CDR3 is TGTGCCAGCAGCTTGGACAGGGCCAAAAACATTCAGTACTTC.

This clone occurred many times. The J gene is TRBJ2-7, the V gene TRBV28; 7 positions agree with TRBD2. The trim removed 2 bases at V and 7 bases at J, leaving 8 bases unmatched. CDR3 size: 14 residues. Germline CDR1 and CDR2: MDHEN and SYDVKM. The CDR3 is CASSLQRAGREQYF. CDR3 nucleotides: TGTGCCAGCAGTTTACAGCGAGCGGGGCGGGAGCAGTACTTC.

This chain uses TRBV5-1 with TRBJ1-4; 7 bases agree with TRBD1. This CDR3 contains 14 residues. In germline, CDR1 is SGHRS, CDR2 YFSETQ. V lost 3 bases and J lost 8; bases outside the gene matches: 7. The CDR3 DNA reads as TGCGCCAGCAGCTGGGACGGACAGGACGAAAAACTGTTTTTT. Its protein is CASSWDGQDEKLFF.

This rearrangement joins TRBV5-1 to TRBJ1-5; 7 positions match TRBD1. J gave up 6 bases and V 1 base, and 4 bases lay outside the gene matches. Germline CDR1 SGHRS, CDR2 YFSETQ. CDR3 length equals 14 residues. CDR3 amino acids: CASSLLAGGQPQHF. DNA of the CDR3: TGCGCCAGCAGCTTGTTGGCAGGGGGTCAGCCCCAGCATTTT.

The CDR3 protein is CASSSLASRQKNTEAFF. The DNA of the CDR3 is TGTGCCAGCAGCTCCCTGGCCTCAAGACAGAAGAACACTGAAGCTTTCTTT. The chain has TRBV7-9 and TRBJ1-1; D is possibly TRBD1 (5 bases). Germline CDR1 is SEHNR and CDR2 is FQNEAQ (reference sequence). V was clipped by 4 bases and J by 1 base, with 19 bases between them. The CDR3 is made up of 17 amino acids. The full variable domain, completed using reference TRBV7-9 and TRBJ1-1, is DTGVSQNPRHKITKRGQNVTFRCDPISEHNRLYWYRQTLGQGPEFLTYFQNEAQLEKSRLLSDRFSAERPKGSFSTLEIQRTEQGDSAMYLCASSSLASRQKNTEAFFGQGTRLTVV.

The chain recombines TRBV6-4 with TRBJ1-5; D call uncertain. V gave up 2 bases and J gave up 0 bases, with 8 bases separating them. Germline loops: CDR1 MRHNA, CDR2 SNTAGT. This CDR3 has 15 residues. This CDR3 is CASSDKRYSNQPQHF. CDR3 DNA sequence: TGTGCCAGCAGTGACAAGCGATATAGCAATCAGCCCCAGCATTTT.